This entry is about one T cell receptor beta chain. The antigen is not known. PCR primers comprised 60 Vbeta and 13 Jbeta primers. Measured with immunoSEQ multiplex PCR; TCRdb has only the in-frame clones, and not every one. The sample contains about 140,000 clones, roughly 76% of which appear only once. Germline V CDR1 and CDR2: ENHRY, SYGVKD. Trimming took off 6 bases at V and 4 bases at J, with 19 bases between the two ends. The CDR3 runs 16 residues. These data are taken from a study of cytomegalovirus exposure and HLA in healthy donors. The wider study: Researchers previously reported finding 90 million to 130 million unique TCR beta sequences from about 200 million T cells.

Overall study results and limits: One cluster of highly shared sequence variants probably arose as a sequencing artifact.

This sequence joins TRBV10-3 and TRBJ1-3; no clear D. Source material: PBMCs. This TCR derives from a human donor in good health. CDR3: CAIREAGKVGGNTIYF. CDR3 coding DNA: TGTGCCATCAGGGAGGCAGGAAAAGTTGGCGGAAACACCATATATTTT.